This T cell receptor (beta chain) was sequenced during a study of blood T cells in healthy people across ages. Study results and caveats: PBMCs went unsorted, and a conclusive naive versus antigen-experienced comparison was therefore prevented.

CDR3 size: 17 residues. The germline V and J ends were trimmed by 1 base and 5 bases, with 17 bases remaining between them. Germline CDR1 and CDR2: MGHRA and YSYEKL. Comments on this clonotype: What it binds is unknown.

For the second PCR, which ran for 7 to 11 cycles, a sample-barcoded 5' primer and a J-beta primer mix were used. TCRdb ran MiXCR on the 5' RACE reads and lists one entry per CDR3 protein. The top ten hold roughly 12% of the sample, which has under 2 million distinct CDR3 sequences, about 35% seen once. The sequence was collected from a woman aged 25 to 39 in good health. Sequencing used blood. V gene TRBV4-1 combines with J gene TRBJ1-4; D is possibly TRBD1 (5 bases). The CDR3 reads CASSQVPGTDRNEKLFF. In nucleotides, the CDR3 is TGCGCCAGCAGCCAAGTACCAGGGACCGATAGAAATGAAAAACTGTTTTTT.